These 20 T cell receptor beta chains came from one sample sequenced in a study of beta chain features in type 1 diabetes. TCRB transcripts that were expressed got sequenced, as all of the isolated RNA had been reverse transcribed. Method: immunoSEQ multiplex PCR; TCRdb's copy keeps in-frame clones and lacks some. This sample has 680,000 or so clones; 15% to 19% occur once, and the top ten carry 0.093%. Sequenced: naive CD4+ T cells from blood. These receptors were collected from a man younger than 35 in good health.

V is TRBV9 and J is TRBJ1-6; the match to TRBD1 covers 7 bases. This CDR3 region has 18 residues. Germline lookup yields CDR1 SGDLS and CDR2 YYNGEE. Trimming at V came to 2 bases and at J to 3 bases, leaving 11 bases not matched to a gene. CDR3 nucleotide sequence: TGTGCCAGCAGCGTCGCGGACAGGACCGCGGTCTATAATTCACCCCTCCACTTT. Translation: CASSVADRTAVYNSPLHF.

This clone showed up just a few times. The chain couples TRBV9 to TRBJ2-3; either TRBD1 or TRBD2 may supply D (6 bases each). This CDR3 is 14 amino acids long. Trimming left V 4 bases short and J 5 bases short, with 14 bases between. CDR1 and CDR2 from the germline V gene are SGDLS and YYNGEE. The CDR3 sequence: CASSPEGGGDTQYF. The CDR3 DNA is TGTGCCAGCAGCCCCGAGGGGGGAGGAGATACGCAGTATTTT.

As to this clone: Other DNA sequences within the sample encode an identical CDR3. The DNA for the CDR3 is TGTGCCAGCAGCTTAGCGCGGGAAGAGACCCAGTACTTC. Translated: CASSLAREETQYF. The chain uses TRBV7-3 and TRBJ2-5; D is possibly TRBD2 (5 bases). The V gene's germline CDR1 is SGHTA and CDR2 FQGTGA. CDR3 length: 13 residues. V shed 2 bases and J shed 3 bases, with 7 bases lying between them.

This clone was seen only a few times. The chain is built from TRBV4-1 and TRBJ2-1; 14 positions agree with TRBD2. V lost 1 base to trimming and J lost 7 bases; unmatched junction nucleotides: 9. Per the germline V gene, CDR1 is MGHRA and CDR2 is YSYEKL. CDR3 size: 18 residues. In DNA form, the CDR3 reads TGCGCCAGCAGCCAAGGACTAGCGGGAGGGCCACGGGGTAATGAGCAGTTCTTC. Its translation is CASSQGLAGGPRGNEQFF.

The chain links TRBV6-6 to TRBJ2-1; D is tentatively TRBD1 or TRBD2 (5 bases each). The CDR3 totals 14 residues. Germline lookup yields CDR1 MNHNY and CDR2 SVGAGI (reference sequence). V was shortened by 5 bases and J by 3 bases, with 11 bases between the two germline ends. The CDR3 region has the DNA TGTGCCAGCAGTCCGTCTGGGGGCTACAATGAGCAGTTCTTC. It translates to CASSPSGGYNEQFF.

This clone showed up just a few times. The CDR3: CASSQIWGNEQFF. For the CDR3, the DNA is TGTGCCAGCAGCCAAATATGGGGCAATGAGCAGTTCTTC. This chain links TRBV11-2 with TRBJ2-1; D is unclear. Trimming removed 5 bases from V and 6 bases from J, with 11 bases in between. The germline CDR1 and CDR2 sequences are SGHAT and FQNNGV. CDR3 length equals 13 residues.

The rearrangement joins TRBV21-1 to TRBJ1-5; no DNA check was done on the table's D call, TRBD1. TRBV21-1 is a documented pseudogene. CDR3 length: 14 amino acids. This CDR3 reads CASNRTGPVRAQHF. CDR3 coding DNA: TGTGCCAGCAATAGGACAGGCCCCGTAAGAGCCCAGCATTTT.

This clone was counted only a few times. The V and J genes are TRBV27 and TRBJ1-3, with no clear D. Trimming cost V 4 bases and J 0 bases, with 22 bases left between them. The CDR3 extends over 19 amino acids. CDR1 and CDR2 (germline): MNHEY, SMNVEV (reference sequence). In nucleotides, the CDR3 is TGTGCCAGCAGTTCGGGCCCTTTCAAACAACCATTCTCTGGAAACACCATATATTTT. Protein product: CASSSGPFKQPFSGNTIYF.

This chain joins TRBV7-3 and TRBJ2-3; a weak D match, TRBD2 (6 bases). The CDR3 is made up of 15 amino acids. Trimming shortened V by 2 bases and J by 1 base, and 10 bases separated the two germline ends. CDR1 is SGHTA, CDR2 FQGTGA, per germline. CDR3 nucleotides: TGTGCCAGCAGCTTAGGCGGGGCCCGCACAGATACGCAGTATTTT. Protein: CASSLGGARTDTQYF. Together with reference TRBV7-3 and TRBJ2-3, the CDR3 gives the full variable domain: GAGVSQTPSNKVTEKGKYVELRCDPISGHTALYWYRQSLGQGPEFLIYFQGTGAADDSGLPNDRFFAVRPEGSVSTLKIQRTERGDSAVYLCASSLGGARTDTQYFGPGTRLTVL.

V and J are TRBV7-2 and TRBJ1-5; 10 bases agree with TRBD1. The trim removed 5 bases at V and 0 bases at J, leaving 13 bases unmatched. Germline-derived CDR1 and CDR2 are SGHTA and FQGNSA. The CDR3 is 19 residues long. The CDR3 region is CASSPGTGVGTYSNQPQHF. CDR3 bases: TGTGCCAGCAGCCCCGGGACAGGGGTTGGGACATATAGCAATCAGCCCCAGCATTTT. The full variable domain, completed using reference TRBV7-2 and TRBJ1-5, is GAGVSQSPSNKVTEKGKDVELRCDPISGHTALYWYRQSLGQGLEFLIYFQGNSAPDKSGLPSDRFSAERTGGSVSTLTIQRTQQEDSAVYLCASSPGTGVGTYSNQPQHFGDGTRLSIL.

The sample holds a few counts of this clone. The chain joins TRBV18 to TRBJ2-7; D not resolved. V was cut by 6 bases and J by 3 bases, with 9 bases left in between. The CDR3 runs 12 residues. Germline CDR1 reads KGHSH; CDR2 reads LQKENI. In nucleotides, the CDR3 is TGTGCCAGCTCCCTCGAGATCTACGAGCAGTACTTC. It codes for CASSLEIYEQYF.

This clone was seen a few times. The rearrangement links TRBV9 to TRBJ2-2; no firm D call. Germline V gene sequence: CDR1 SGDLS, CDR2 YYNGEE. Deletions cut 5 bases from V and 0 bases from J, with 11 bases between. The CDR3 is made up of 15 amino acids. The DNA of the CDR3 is TGTGCCAGCAGTTTTACAGCTGCGAACACCGGGGAGCTGTTTTTT. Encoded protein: CASSFTAANTGELFF.

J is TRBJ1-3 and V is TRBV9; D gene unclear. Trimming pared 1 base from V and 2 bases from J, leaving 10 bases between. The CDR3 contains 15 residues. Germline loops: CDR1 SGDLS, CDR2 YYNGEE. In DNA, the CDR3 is TGTGCCAGCAGCGTATCAAGTATCCCTGGAAACACCATATATTTT. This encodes CASSVSSIPGNTIYF.

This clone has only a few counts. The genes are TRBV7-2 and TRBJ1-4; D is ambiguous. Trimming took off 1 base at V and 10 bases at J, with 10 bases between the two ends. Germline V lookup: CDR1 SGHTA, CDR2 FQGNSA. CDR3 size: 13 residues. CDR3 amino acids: CASSLDRVGKLFF. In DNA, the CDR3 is TGTGCCAGCAGCTTAGATAGAGTCGGAAAACTGTTTTTT.

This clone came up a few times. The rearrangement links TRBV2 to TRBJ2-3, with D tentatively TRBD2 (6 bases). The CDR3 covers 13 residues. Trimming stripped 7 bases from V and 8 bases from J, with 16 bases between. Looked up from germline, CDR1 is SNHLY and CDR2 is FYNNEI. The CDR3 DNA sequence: TGTGCCAGCACGGCGGGGCCTGGTGGTACGCAGTATTTT. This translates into CASTAGPGGTQYF.

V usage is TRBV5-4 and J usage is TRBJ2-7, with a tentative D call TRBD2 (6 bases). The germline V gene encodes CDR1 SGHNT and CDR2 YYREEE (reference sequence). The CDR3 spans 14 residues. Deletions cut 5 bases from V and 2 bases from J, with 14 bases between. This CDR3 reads CASRSGGNPYEQYF. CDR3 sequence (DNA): TGTGCCAGCAGGTCAGGAGGGAACCCCTACGAGCAGTACTTC.

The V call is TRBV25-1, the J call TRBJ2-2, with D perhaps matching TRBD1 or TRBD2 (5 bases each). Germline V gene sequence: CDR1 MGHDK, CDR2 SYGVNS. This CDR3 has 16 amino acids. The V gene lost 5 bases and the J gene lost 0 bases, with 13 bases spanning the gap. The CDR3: CASSRNGGPNTGELFF. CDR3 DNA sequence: TGTGCCAGCAGTCGGAATGGGGGACCGAACACCGGGGAGCTGTTTTTT.

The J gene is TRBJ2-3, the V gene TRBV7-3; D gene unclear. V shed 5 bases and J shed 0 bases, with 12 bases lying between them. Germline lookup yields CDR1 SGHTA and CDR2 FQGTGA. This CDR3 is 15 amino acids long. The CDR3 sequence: CASSQQTTSTDTQYF. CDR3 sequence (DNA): TGTGCCAGCAGCCAACAAACGACTAGCACAGATACGCAGTATTTT.

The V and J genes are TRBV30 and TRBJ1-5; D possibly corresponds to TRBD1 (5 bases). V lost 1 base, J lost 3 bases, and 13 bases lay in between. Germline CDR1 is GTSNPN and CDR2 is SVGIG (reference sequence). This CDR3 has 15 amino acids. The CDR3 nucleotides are TGTGCCTGGAGTGGACAGCCCCACTCCAATCAGCCCCAGCATTTT. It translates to CAWSGQPHSNQPQHF.

CDR3 bases: TGTGCCAGCAGTGGAACCGGGACAGGGACCTACGAGCAGTACTTC. Protein: CASSGTGTGTYEQYF. The rearrangement joins TRBV28 to TRBJ2-7, with TRBD1 matching over 9 bases. Per germline, CDR1 MDHEN and CDR2 SYDVKM. The CDR3 runs to 15 residues. With V trimmed by 5 bases and J by 2 bases, 7 bases remained unmatched. Drawing the rest from reference TRBV28 and TRBJ2-7, the complete variable domain is DVKVTQSSRYLVKRTGEKVFLECVQDMDHENMFWYRQDPGLGLRLIYFSYDVKMKEKGDIPEGYSVSREKKERFSLILESASTNQTSMYLCASSGTGTGTYEQYFGPGTRLTVT.